These 13 T cell receptor beta chains were all obtained from the same sample, sequenced in a study of cytomegalovirus exposure and HLA in healthy donors. The PCR employed 60 Vbeta primers together with 13 Jbeta primers. TCRdb's copy holds only in-frame clones and misses some; the assay was immunoSEQ multiplex PCR. The repertoire holds about 150,000 clones, around 72% seen once, with over 1.1% in the top ten. Source material: PBMCs. These TCRs come from a young man in good health and CMV-seronegative.

J is TRBJ1-4 and V is TRBV6-1; D not certain. Per germline, CDR1 MNHNS and CDR2 SASEGT. V was cut by 0 bases and J by 12 bases, with 14 bases left in between. This CDR3 is built from 14 residues. CDR3 sequence reads: CASSEALRQVELFF. The CDR3 DNA sequence: TGTGCCAGCAGTGAAGCGCTTCGGCAGGTTGAACTGTTTTTT.

The V and J genes are TRBV5-5 and TRBJ2-7; maybe TRBD1 (6 bases). The V gene lost 4 bases and the J gene lost 3 bases, with 11 bases spanning the gap. CDR1 SGHKS and CDR2 YYEKEE come from the germline V gene (reference sequence). The length of the CDR3 is 13 residues. The CDR3 nucleotides read TGTGCCAGCAGCGGGACATCTCGCTACGAGCAGTACTTC. This sequence encodes CASSGTSRYEQYF.

The gene calls are TRBV9 and TRBJ2-1; a weak D match, TRBD2 (6 bases). The CDR3 spans 16 residues. V lost 10 bases and J 0 bases, leaving 20 bases between the germline ends. The V gene's germline CDR1 is SGDLS and CDR2 YYNGEE. This CDR3 reads CASGLSGVDSYNEQFF. DNA for the CDR3: TGTGCCTCAGGTCTTTCGGGAGTTGACTCCTACAATGAGCAGTTCTTC.

This clone has only one observation. V usage is TRBV2 and J usage is TRBJ2-2, with D possibly being TRBD2 (6 bases). Per germline, CDR1 SNHLY and CDR2 FYNNEI. The CDR3 is 17 residues long. V dropped 5 bases and J dropped 4 bases, with 20 bases sitting between them. The CDR3 DNA reads TGTGCCAGCAGTCCGAATGGTGGGGGGAGAGGCACCGGGGAGCTGTTTTTT. Translating gives CASSPNGGGRGTGELFF.

This clone was observed a few times. Other DNA sequences in this sample translate to the same CDR3. The gene calls are TRBV28 and TRBJ1-3; D may be TRBD1 (5 bases). V dropped 5 bases and J dropped 4 bases, with 12 bases sitting between them. The CDR3 is 14 amino acids. Germline lookup yields CDR1 MDHEN and CDR2 SYDVKM. Written as DNA, the CDR3 is TGTGCCAGCAGTCCCGGGGGTGAGGGAAACACCATATATTTT. Amino acid sequence: CASSPGGEGNTIYF.

The genes are TRBV11-2 and TRBJ1-4; D is unresolved. The germline gives CDR1 SGHAT, CDR2 FQNNGV. The CDR3 loop spans 15 amino acids. Trimming stripped 5 bases from V and 0 bases from J, with 10 bases between. The chain's CDR3 is CASSRSTATNEKLFF. CDR3 bases: TGTGCCAGCAGCCGCTCTACCGCAACTAATGAAAAACTGTTTTTT.

V gene TRBV6-5 combines with J gene TRBJ2-5; 7 bases line up with TRBD1. There are 14 residues in the CDR3. V shed 6 bases and J 5 bases; nucleotides not matched to a gene: 9. Germline values: CDR1 MNHEY, CDR2 SVGAGI. CDR3 nucleotides: TGTGCCAGCAGCCCGCCTTCACAGGGGGAGACCCAGTACTTC. It specifies CASSPPSQGETQYF.

The chain couples TRBV5-4 to TRBJ2-3, with D possibly being TRBD1 (5 bases). The germline V gene encodes CDR1 SGHNT and CDR2 YYREEE (reference sequence). The CDR3 has 15 amino acids. The ends were cut back, 0 bases at V and 5 bases at J, with 13 bases in the middle. In DNA form, the CDR3 reads TGTGCCAGCAGCTTGGGCGGACCTCAGGGAGATACGCAGTATTTT. It codes for CASSLGGPQGDTQYF.

The chain combines TRBV6-5 with TRBJ1-5, with D tentatively TRBD1 (6 bases). The CDR3 is 14 amino acids. CDR1 is MNHEY, CDR2 SVGAGI, per germline. Trimming removed 9 bases from V and 2 bases from J, with 14 bases in between. The CDR3 nucleotides read TGTGCCAGTCGAGGGGGATGGGGCAATCAGCCCCAGCATTTT. Its translation is CASRGGWGNQPQHF.

This clone was seen more than once but under ten times. The rearrangement joins TRBV7-8 to TRBJ1-6; D is uncertain. Trimming took off 4 bases at V and 13 bases at J, with 8 bases between the two ends. The CDR3 contains 11 residues. Germline V gene data show CDR1 as SGHVS and CDR2 as FQNEAQ. The CDR3 spells CASSSGFPLHF. CDR3 in DNA: TGTGCCAGCAGCTCGGGATTCCCCCTCCACTTT.

Concerning this clone itself: This same CDR3 is encoded by further DNA sequences in the sample. This chain joins TRBV28 and TRBJ2-7; TRBD2 is a possible D gene (5 bases). The germline V gene encodes CDR1 MDHEN and CDR2 SYDVKM. This CDR3 region has 12 residues. The V end was cut by 3 bases, the J end by 4 bases, with 7 bases between. The CDR3 region has the DNA TGTGCCAGCAGTTTGGGCGGGTACGAGCAGTACTTC. It translates to CASSLGGYEQYF.

The CDR3 region is CASSQFGQYEAFF. DNA of the CDR3: TGTGCCAGCAGCCAATTTGGACAGTACGAAGCTTTCTTT. The chain couples TRBV16 to TRBJ1-1; weak D call: TRBD1 (6 bases). The CDR3 runs to 13 residues. Trimming stripped 1 base from V and 8 bases from J, with 11 bases between. Germline CDR1 is KGHSY and CDR2 is FQNENV.

With respect to this clone: One end of the junction varies from germline; a read error may be responsible. The chain has TRBV7-9 and TRBJ1-4; no reliable D call. CDR1 is SEHNR and CDR2 is FQNEAQ in the germline V gene (reference sequence). This CDR3 is 15 amino acids long. This CDR3 reads CSSSSMPRGNEKLFF. CDR3 DNA sequence: TGTTCCAGCAGCTCGATGCCGCGGGGAAATGAAAAACTGTTTTTT.